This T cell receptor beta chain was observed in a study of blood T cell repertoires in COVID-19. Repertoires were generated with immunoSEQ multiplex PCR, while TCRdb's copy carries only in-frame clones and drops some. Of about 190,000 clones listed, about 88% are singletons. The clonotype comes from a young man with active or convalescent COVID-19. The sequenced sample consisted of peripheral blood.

The CDR3 here is CASSQGLYDRPGSPLHF. CDR3 coding DNA: TGTGCCAGCAGCCAAGGCCTTTACGACCGCCCCGGGTCACCCCTCCACTTT. The chain uses TRBV3-1 (or the pseudogene TRBV3-2) and TRBJ1-6; D is unclear. The CDR3 loop spans 17 amino acids. The V end was cut by 1 base, the J end by 10 bases, with 20 bases between. CDR1 and CDR2 from the germline V gene are LGHDT and YNNKEL (reference sequence).